Listed here are 20 T cell receptor beta chains from one sample, sequenced in a study of graft-versus-host responses after intestinal transplantation. Investigators treated the graft tissue so that it released intraepithelial and lamina propria lymphocytes. Only in-frame clones appear in the TCRdb table, and some are missing; sequencing was by immunoSEQ multiplex PCR. The sample yields about 3,300 clones, roughly four fifths seen once. The sample in question was ileum tissue, obtained around 5 and 7 days after intestinal transplantation. The receptor set was obtained from a human patient who received an intestinal transplant, so some T cells may come from the graft donor.

This sequence joins TRBV25-1 and TRBJ2-7; 10 nucleotides line up with TRBD1. The V gene end was trimmed by 7 bases and the J gene end by 3 bases; junction bases not matched to a gene: 6. The CDR3 has 14 residues. The germline gives CDR1 MGHDK, CDR2 SYGVNS. The CDR3 DNA sequence: TGTGCCAGCACCCGGGACAGGGGAGACTACGAGCAGTACTTC. Translation: CASTRDRGDYEQYF.

The table lists this clone with a count of one. V gene TRBV10-3 combines with J gene TRBJ1-2; D ambiguous. CDR3 size: 13 residues. Germline CDR1 and CDR2: ENHRY and SYGVKD. V lost 0 bases to trimming and J lost 1 base, with 3 bases between them. The CDR3 loop is CAISESHNYGYTF. DNA of the CDR3: TGTGCCATCAGTGAGTCACATAACTATGGCTACACCTTC.

This chain connects TRBV25-1 to TRBJ1-1, with D perhaps TRBD1 (5 bases). Trimming shortened V by 4 bases and J by 5 bases, and 11 bases separated the two germline ends. CDR3 size: 13 residues. The germline CDR1 and CDR2 sequences are MGHDK and SYGVNS. The CDR3 DNA sequence: TGTGCCAGCAGTGGGGGAGGGGTAACTGAAGCTTTCTTT. It is translated as CASSGGGVTEAFF.

This clone was seen a single time. V is TRBV11-2 and J is TRBJ2-7; D ambiguous. The CDR3 length is 13 residues. Germline loops: CDR1 SGHAT, CDR2 FQNNGV. Trimming removed 5 bases at V and 0 bases at J, with 8 bases between. CDR3 loop: CASSIGRSYEQYF. CDR3 DNA sequence: TGTGCCAGCAGCATCGGACGCTCCTACGAGCAGTACTTC.

This chain joins TRBV29-1 and TRBJ1-2, with 8 bases fitting TRBD1. The germline CDR1 and CDR2 sequences are SQVTM and ANQGSEA. The CDR3 is 13 amino acids. Germline trimming cut 7 bases from V and 5 bases from J; bases unmatched to any gene: 9. Here the CDR3 reads CSARQGPSYGYTF. The DNA for the CDR3 is TGCAGCGCGCGACAGGGGCCGAGTTATGGCTACACCTTC.

The chain carries TRBV25-1 and TRBJ2-5; D gene ambiguous. The DNA matches TRBJ2-7 better at its end, which makes the J call doubtful. This CDR3 has 11 residues. Germline loops: CDR1 MGHDK, CDR2 SYGVNS. The CDR3 DNA sequence: TGTGCCAGCAGTGAGGGTTACGAGCAGTACTTC. Protein product: CASSEGYEQYF.

The chain couples TRBV21-1 to TRBJ1-1; the table's TRBD1 call for D was not verified on the DNA. TRBV21-1 is deemed a pseudogene. The CDR3 is 23 amino acids. CDR3 in DNA: TGTGCCAGCAGCAAAGGAGCAGCTTCTATAGGCAGGGGGGCCGACGATGCGAACACTGAAGCTTTCTTT. Its translation: CASSKGAASIGRGADDANTEAFF.

The gene calls are TRBV10-2 and TRBJ2-7, with 8 bases fitting TRBD2. The germline V gene encodes CDR1 WSHSY and CDR2 SAAADI. Trimming at V came to 8 bases and at J to 4 bases, leaving 7 bases not matched to a gene. The CDR3 loop spans 13 amino acids. The CDR3 nucleotides are TGCGCCAGCGGACGGGGGGGGCCATACGAGCAGTACTTC. Translation: CASGRGGPYEQYF.

The J gene is TRBJ2-1, the V gene TRBV5-1; 7 bases align to TRBD1. From germline, CDR1 is SGHRS and CDR2 YFSETQ. The CDR3 is 13 amino acids. The V and J ends lost 1 base and 5 bases, in that order; junction bases with no gene match: 0. In DNA form, the CDR3 reads TGCGCCAGCAGCTTGACAGGGGACAATGAGCAGTTCTTC. Translated: CASSLTGDNEQFF.

This clone has just one count. J is TRBJ2-7 and V is TRBV20-1; D is unresolved. The V end was cut by 1 base, the J end by 2 bases, with 3 bases between. Germline V lookup: CDR1 DFQATT, CDR2 SNEGSKA (reference sequence). The CDR3 covers 11 residues. CDR3 residues: CSARVTYEQYF. CDR3 DNA: TGCAGTGCTAGAGTTACCTACGAGCAGTACTTC.

The chain has TRBV7-2 and TRBJ2-7; no clear D gene. Germline V gene lookup returns CDR1 SGHTA and CDR2 FQGNSA. Trimming shortened V by 8 bases and J by 0 bases, and 14 bases separated the two germline ends. The CDR3 extends over 14 amino acids. CDR3 protein: CASSPQISSYEQYF. The CDR3 DNA sequence: TGTGCCAGCTCCCCACAAATAAGCTCCTACGAGCAGTACTTC.

CDR3 region: CASRPGVGNQPQHF. In DNA, the CDR3 is TGTGCCAGCAGGCCAGGGGTGGGCAATCAGCCCCAGCATTTT. The chain combines TRBV5-5 with TRBJ1-5, with TRBD1 as a possible D gene (6 bases). This CDR3 spans 14 amino acids. Germline V lookup: CDR1 SGHKS, CDR2 YYEKEE (reference sequence). With 5 bases removed from V and 2 bases from J, the gap between germline ends came to 11 bases.

V and J are TRBV27 and TRBJ2-3, with D hard to call. This CDR3 spans 16 amino acids. Trimming removed 1 base at V and 6 bases at J, with 17 bases between. The germline gives CDR1 MNHEY, CDR2 SMNVEV (reference sequence). The CDR3 loop reads CASSLFPGIREDTQYF. The CDR3 DNA follows: TGTGCCAGCAGTTTATTCCCTGGGATCCGAGAGGATACGCAGTATTTT.

This clone ranks as large (0.1 to 1%). The rearrangement uses TRBV19 and TRBJ2-1, with 9 nucleotides matching TRBD2. The CDR3 consists of 14 residues. CDR1 and CDR2 from the germline V gene are LNHDA and SQIVND (reference sequence). J was trimmed by 0 bases and V by 8 bases; bases with no gene match: 2. As DNA, the CDR3 is TGTGCCAGTCGGACTAGCGCCTCCTACAATGAGCAGTTCTTC. Amino acids: CASRTSASYNEQFF.

The chain has TRBV4-2 and TRBJ1-2, with 7 bases that match TRBD1. The germline V gene has CDR1 LGHNA and CDR2 YNFKEQ. The CDR3 totals 16 residues. V lost 5 bases, J lost 3 bases, and 12 bases stayed unmatched. The DNA of the CDR3 is TGTGCCAGCAGCGACAGGGATCGGAGGTCGGACTATGGCTACACCTTC. Its protein is CASSDRDRRSDYGYTF.

This rearrangement joins TRBV29-1 to TRBJ1-2; no definite D call. V was cut by 1 base and J by 6 bases, with 15 bases left in between. There are 14 residues in the CDR3. Germline V lookup: CDR1 SQVTM, CDR2 ANQGSEA. CDR3 DNA sequence: TGCAGCGTTGAAGGCAGCGGCAGCATGCATGGCTACACCTTC. Its translation is CSVEGSGSMHGYTF.

This clone was seen a few times. The chain joins TRBV11-2 to TRBJ1-3, with D maybe TRBD1 (5 bases). Trimming shortened V by 0 bases and J by 2 bases, and 11 bases separated the two germline ends. CDR1 is SGHAT, CDR2 FQNNGV, per germline. The CDR3 has 16 residues. CDR3 sequence reads: CASSLDFGAAGNTIYF. CDR3 in DNA: TGTGCCAGCAGCTTAGATTTTGGGGCGGCTGGAAACACCATATATTTT.

This chain joins TRBV4-3 and TRBJ2-3; 7 bases fit TRBD2. Germline CDR1 is LGHNA and CDR2 is YSLEER. The CDR3 consists of 16 residues. V lost 2 bases, J lost 2 bases, and 7 bases stayed unmatched. The CDR3: CASSQRSGSPTDTQYF. The CDR3 DNA reads as TGCGCCAGCAGCCAACGTAGCGGGTCCCCCACAGATACGCAGTATTTT.

This clone was seen just once. V and J are TRBV4-3 and TRBJ2-3; 7 bases are a match to TRBD2. The CDR3 runs 15 residues. Germline V CDR1 and CDR2: LGHNA, YSLEER. With 4 bases clipped from V and 2 bases from J, the junction kept 6 bases outside the gene matches. The CDR3 loop reads CASSRGLGVTDTQYF. The CDR3 nucleotides read TGCGCCAGCAGCCGCGGACTAGGAGTCACAGATACGCAGTATTTT.

This sequence joins TRBV10-3 and TRBJ1-1, with 9 bases fitting TRBD1. Germline trimming cut 6 bases from V and 11 bases from J; bases unmatched to any gene: 10. The CDR3 is 13 residues long. Germline values: CDR1 ENHRY, CDR2 SYGVKD. The chain's CDR3 is CAISRDRAGGAFF. CDR3 bases: TGTGCCATCAGCCGGGACAGGGCTGGAGGGGCTTTCTTT.